A selection of T cell receptor beta chains follows, all from one sample in a study of Ad26.COV2.S vaccination and SARS-CoV-2 variants. Assay used: immunoSEQ multiplex PCR; TCRdb lists only in-frame clones, some missing. Of 500,000 or so clones listed, around 88% were seen once; the top ten hold around 13%. This material consisted of peripheral blood, taken in a trial of Ad26.COV2.S vaccine versus placebo. These receptors all stem from a person aged 18-60 years who received the Ad26.COV2.S COVID-19 vaccine or a placebo. CDR3s include the opening cysteine and the closing phenylalanine or tryptophan. A D gene is named only where the DNA matches it firmly. Clone size is given for some rows only: seen once, a few or many times, or a class if the clone is expanded.

V: TRBV19
J: TRBJ1-6
size: .
D: .
DNA: TGTGCCAGTAGTATCGGGCGGAGCTCCTATAATTCACCCCTCCACTTT
CDR3: CASSIGRSSYNSPLHF

V: TRBV7-3
J: TRBJ1-6
size: .
D: TRBD1
DNA: TGTGCCAGCAGCTCGGGACAGGGGATATCACCCCTCCACTTT
CDR3: CASSSGQGISPLHF

V: TRBV19
J: TRBJ2-1
size: .
D: .
DNA: TGTGCCAGTAGTATTCGGGGCGGGTCGGCGGATGAGCAGTTCTTC
CDR3: CASSIRGGSADEQFF

V: TRBV19
J: TRBJ2-1
size: .
D: .
DNA: TGTGCCAGTAGTATAGCCAAGGAGCAGTTCTTC
CDR3: CASSIAKEQFF

V: TRBV5-6
J: TRBJ2-1
size: .
D: TRBD2
DNA: TGTGCCAGCAGCTTAGCGGGGGCACCCTACAATGAGCAGTTCTTC
CDR3: CASSLAGAPYNEQFF

V: TRBV28
J: TRBJ2-7
size: once
D: .
DNA: TGTGCCAGCAGTGAGGGAGTTATCTACGAGCAGTACTTC
CDR3: CASSEGVIYEQYF

V: TRBV18
J: TRBJ1-4
size: once
D: TRBD1
DNA: TGTGCCAGCTCACCAGGTATCGCAGGGGGATCGACTAATGAAAAACTGTTTTTT
CDR3: CASSPGIAGGSTNEKLFF

V: TRBV7-8
J: TRBJ2-7
size: .
D: .
DNA: TGTGCCAGCAGCCGACAGGTATTCGGCTACGAGCAGTACTTC
CDR3: CASSRQVFGYEQYF

V: TRBV11-2
J: TRBJ2-7
size: .
D: .
DNA: TGTGCCAGCAGCTTAGGGGGTCGGCAGGCCTCCTACGAGCAGTACTTC
CDR3: CASSLGGRQASYEQYF

V: TRBV30
J: TRBJ1-2
size: .
D: .
DNA: TGTGCCTGGAGTCCTCTGACCGGGTCTGGTGGCTACACCTTC
CDR3: CAWSPLTGSGGYTF

V: TRBV3-1/TRBV3-2
J: TRBJ2-4
size: .
D: .
DNA: TGTGCCAGCAGCCTCGGTTGGGAAAACATTCAGTACTTC
CDR3: CASSLGWENIQYF

V: TRBV29-1
J: TRBJ2-3
size: .
D: .
DNA: TGCAGCGTTGAAGTCAGGGCAGATACGCAGTATTTT
CDR3: CSVEVRADTQYF

V: TRBV6-5
J: TRBJ2-5
size: once
D: .
DNA: TGTGCCAGCGGTACACTGGGACGACAAGAGACCCAGTACTTC
CDR3: CASGTLGRQETQYF

V: TRBV30
J: TRBJ2-1
size: few
D: TRBD2
DNA: TGTGCCTGGAGCCCCGGGACTAGCGGGAGGGCCCGGGAGCAGTTCTTC
CDR3: CAWSPGTSGRAREQFF

V: TRBV29-1
J: TRBJ2-1
size: .
D: TRBD2
DNA: TGCAGCGTTGCCGGGACTAGCGCGAGCTCCTACAATGAGCAGTTCTTC
CDR3: CSVAGTSASSYNEQFF

V: TRBV20-1
J: TRBJ2-5
size: .
D: .
DNA: TGCAGTGCTTTTCAGCAGGGGACCCAGTACTTC
CDR3: CSAFQQGTQYF

V: TRBV28
J: TRBJ2-1
size: .
D: .
DNA: TGTGCCAGCAGTTCAAATCTTTTACCGTTCTTC
CDR3: CASSSNLLPFF

V: TRBV19
J: TRBJ2-7
size: .
D: .
DNA: TGTGCCAGTAGTATCGGGGGAGCCTGGTCCTACGAGCAGTACTTC
CDR3: CASSIGGAWSYEQYF

V: TRBV29-1
J: TRBJ1-2
size: .
D: .
DNA: TGCAGCGTGACATACAGCGCCGGCGGTACGGGCTACACCTTC
CDR3: CSVTYSAGGTGYTF

V: TRBV6-5
J: TRBJ1-1
size: .
D: .
DNA: TGTGCCAGCAGCCTTCGCGGCGGAGGGATCGCTGAAGCTTTCTTT
CDR3: CASSLRGGGIAEAFF

V: TRBV9
J: TRBJ2-1
size: .
D: .
DNA: TGTGCCAGCAGCGTTGGGGGACGGGTTCACAATGAGCAGTTCTTC
CDR3: CASSVGGRVHNEQFF

V: TRBV30
J: TRBJ1-1
size: .
D: .
DNA: TGTGCCTCCGGGGGGGGGTCTGAAGCTTTCTTT
CDR3: CASGGGSEAFF

V: TRBV5-4
J: TRBJ2-3
size: .
D: TRBD2
DNA: TGTGCCAGCAGCCGCGGGGGTCTAGGCACAGATACGCAGTATTTT
CDR3: CASSRGGLGTDTQYF

V: TRBV2
J: TRBJ2-7
size: .
D: .
DNA: TGTGCCAGCAGATGGAACTCCCTCTACGAGCAGTACTTC
CDR3: CASRWNSLYEQYF

V: TRBV12-3/TRBV12-4
J: TRBJ1-2
size: few
D: .
DNA: TGTGCCAGCAGCCCCTCCCTCTATGGCTACACCTTC
CDR3: CASSPSLYGYTF

V: TRBV30
J: TRBJ2-7
size: .
D: .
DNA: TGTGCCTGGAGCCCTTTCCGGACCTTGGGCAGGGGGGCCTACGAGCAGTACTTC
CDR3: CAWSPFRTLGRGAYEQYF

V: TRBV24-1
J: TRBJ2-3
size: .
D: TRBD2
DNA: TGTGCCACCAGTGACCGGACTAGCGGGAGGGAAGATACGCAGTATTTT
CDR3: CATSDRTSGREDTQYF

V: TRBV19
J: TRBJ1-5
size: .
D: .
DNA: TGTGCCAGTAGTATAGGTGACACCCAGCCCCAGCATTTT
CDR3: CASSIGDTQPQHF

V: TRBV20-1
J: TRBJ2-5
size: .
D: .
DNA: TGCAGTGCTAAAAGCCAAGAGACCCAGTACTTC
CDR3: CSAKSQETQYF

V: TRBV12-3/TRBV12-4
J: TRBJ1-2
size: .
D: .
DNA: TGTGCCAGCAGTTTAGGGGGCGTCGATGGCTACACCTTC
CDR3: CASSLGGVDGYTF

V: TRBV2
J: TRBJ1-1
size: once
D: .
DNA: TGTGCCACTGCCGACCGAGCGTCCACTGAAGCTTTCTTT
CDR3: CATADRASTEAFF

V: TRBV7-7
J: TRBJ2-1
size: .
D: TRBD2
DNA: TGTGCTAGCAGCTTAACTAGCGCCCCAAACAATGAGCAGTTCTTC
CDR3: CASSLTSAPNNEQFF

V: TRBV19
J: TRBJ2-1
size: .
D: .
DNA: TGTGCCAGTAGTATAACGAGGGTTCGTAGGGATGAGCAGTTCTTC
CDR3: CASSITRVRRDEQFF

V: TRBV5-8
J: TRBJ1-4
size: .
D: .
DNA: TGTGCCAGCAGCTCCCACATCACGGGTAATGAAAAACTGTTTTTT
CDR3: CASSSHITGNEKLFF

V: TRBV14
J: TRBJ2-7
size: .
D: TRBD1
DNA: TGTGCCGAAGACAGGGCCTACTACGAGCAGTACTTC
CDR3: CAEDRAYYEQYF

V: TRBV5-1
J: TRBJ2-5
size: .
D: TRBD1
DNA: TGCGCCAGCAGCCCGAGACTGGACAGGGGGCGAGGGGAGACCCAGTACTTC
CDR3: CASSPRLDRGRGETQYF

V: TRBV24-1
J: TRBJ2-6
size: .
D: .
DNA: TGTGCCAGCAGTCGCCGTGGGGCCAACGTCCTGACTTTC
CDR3: CASSRRGANVLTF

V: TRBV6-2/TRBV6-3
J: TRBJ2-1
size: .
D: TRBD2
DNA: TGTGCCAGCAGTTACTCTCCGGGAGGGATACCCCATGAGCAGTTCTTC
CDR3: CASSYSPGGIPHEQFF

V: TRBV21-1
J: TRBJ2-3
size: .
D: .
DNA: TGTGCCAGCACCCCTGGGGGCGAAAGCACAGATACGCAGTATTTT
CDR3: CASTPGGESTDTQYF

V: TRBV5-1
J: TRBJ2-5
size: .
D: .
DNA: TGCGCCAGCAGCGCCAGGGGGGGCGGCCAAGAGACCCAGTACTTC
CDR3: CASSARGGGQETQYF

V: TRBV3-1/TRBV3-2
J: TRBJ1-5
size: .
D: .
DNA: TGTGCCAGCAGCCGCCTTAATCAGCCCCAGCATTTT
CDR3: CASSRLNQPQHF

V: TRBV7-3
J: TRBJ2-2
size: .
D: .
DNA: TGTGCCAGCAGCCCTCGGACGGACGGCGGTACCGGGGAGCTGTTTTTT
CDR3: CASSPRTDGGTGELFF

V: TRBV7-9
J: TRBJ2-1
size: once
D: .
DNA: TGTGCCACCGCCCTCCTCCCCGGACTCGTCGTGGTACACAATGAGCAGTTCTTC
CDR3: CATALLPGLVVVHNEQFF

V: TRBV6-5
J: TRBJ1-1
size: .
D: .
DNA: TGTGCCAGCAGTTACTCAGGGCTGAACACTGAAGCTTTCTTT
CDR3: CASSYSGLNTEAFF

V: TRBV28
J: TRBJ2-3
size: .
D: .
DNA: TGTGCCAGCAACTCGGAGATTTTGGGCACAGATACGCAGTATTTT
CDR3: CASNSEILGTDTQYF

V: TRBV5-1
J: TRBJ2-3
size: .
D: .
DNA: TGCGCCAGCAGCTCTCGTCCCCAGGAGCGGAGAACAGATACGCAGTATTTT
CDR3: CASSSRPQERRTDTQYF

V: TRBV27
J: TRBJ1-1
size: .
D: .
DNA: TGTGCCAGCAGTCTTACTGGACAGCCTGAAGCTTTCTTT
CDR3: CASSLTGQPEAFF

V: TRBV28
J: TRBJ1-2
size: .
D: .
DNA: TGTGCCAGCAATTCCCGACGGGGCTACACCTTC
CDR3: CASNSRRGYTF

V: TRBV24-1
J: TRBJ2-2
size: once
D: TRBD1
DNA: TGTGCCACCAGTGAAGGCACAGGGGTGGTAGGGGAGCTGTTTTTT
CDR3: CATSEGTGVVGELFF

V: TRBV28
J: TRBJ2-3
size: .
D: TRBD2
DNA: TGTGCCAGCAGTGCCTGGGGTAGCGGGGTAGATACGCAGTATTTT
CDR3: CASSAWGSGVDTQYF

V: TRBV10-3
J: TRBJ1-1
size: .
D: .
DNA: TGTGCCATCAGGAGAAAAGTCGGTGGCCCGGAGGATGAAGCTTTCTTT
CDR3: CAIRRKVGGPEDEAFF

V: TRBV19
J: TRBJ2-1
size: .
D: TRBD2
DNA: TGTGCCAGTAGTAGCCTAGCGGGCTACAATGAGCAGTTCTTC
CDR3: CASSSLAGYNEQFF

V: TRBV24-1
J: TRBJ2-3
size: .
D: TRBD1
DNA: TGTGCCACCAGTGATCCTCGGCCGGGACAGGAGGTCGATACGCAGTATTTT
CDR3: CATSDPRPGQEVDTQYF

V: TRBV29-1
J: TRBJ1-2
size: .
D: .
DNA: TGCAGCGTCGAGGGTTGGAACTATGGCTACACCTTC
CDR3: CSVEGWNYGYTF